This TCR beta chain was recovered during a study of T cells in Graves' hyperthyroidism and ophthalmopathy. Study-wide context: At the time of initial diagnosis and before any treatment, peripheral blood was collected.

Recently diagnosed hyperthyroidism of less than 2 months' duration affected patients aged 18 to 65. Cells are PBMCs isolated from roughly 9.3 ml of fresh blood. This clonotype showed up just a few times. The CDR3 has 18 residues. Trimming left V 5 bases short and J 4 bases short, with 24 bases between. Per the germline V gene, CDR1 is SGHTS and CDR2 is YDEGEE. Template material for amplifying TCR beta CDR3 regions consisted of RNA transcripts. The HTBI primer set served for first-round RT-PCR of the TCR CDR3. From the multiplex PCR reads, TCRdb called clonotypes with MiXCR, one entry per CDR3 protein. The sample includes approximately 870,000 distinct CDR3 sequences, approximately 40% of them seen just once.

Sequencing was done on a sample of blood. This TCR was recovered from a man aged 18-30 years with Graves' hyperthyroidism. The chain carries TRBV5-8 and TRBJ1-4; perhaps TRBD1 as D (6 bases). CDR3 region: CASSHPRSRGRRNEKLFF. CDR3 nucleotides: TGTGCCAGCAGTCATCCCAGGTCGCGGGGGCGCCGTAATGAAAAACTGTTTTTT.